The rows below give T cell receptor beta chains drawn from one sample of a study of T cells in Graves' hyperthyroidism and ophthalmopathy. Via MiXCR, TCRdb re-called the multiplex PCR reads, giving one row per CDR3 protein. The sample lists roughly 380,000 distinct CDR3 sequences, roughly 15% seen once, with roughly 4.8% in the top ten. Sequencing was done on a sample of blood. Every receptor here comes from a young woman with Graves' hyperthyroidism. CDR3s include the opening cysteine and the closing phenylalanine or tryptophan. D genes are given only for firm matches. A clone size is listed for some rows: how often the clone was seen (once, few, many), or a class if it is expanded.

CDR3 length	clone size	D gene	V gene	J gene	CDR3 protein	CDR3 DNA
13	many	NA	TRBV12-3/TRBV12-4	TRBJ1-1	CASTTEGNTEAFF	TGTGCCAGCACCACGGAGGGGAACACTGAAGCTTTCTTT
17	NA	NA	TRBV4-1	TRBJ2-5	CASSQEQGRGRQETQYF	TGCGCCAGCAGCCAAGAGCAGGGACGAGGGCGGCAAGAGACCCAGTACTTC
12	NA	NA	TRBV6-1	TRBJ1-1	CASSPSGVGAFF	TGTGCCAGCAGCCCTTCGGGGGTGGGCGCTTTCTTT
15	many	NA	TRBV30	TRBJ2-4	CAWGYLWGAKNIQYF	TGTGCCTGGGGGTACCTGTGGGGGGCCAAAAACATTCAGTACTTC
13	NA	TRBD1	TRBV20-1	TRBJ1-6	CSAPQGNSAPLHF	TGCAGTGCTCCACAGGGGAACAGCGCACCCCTCCACTTT
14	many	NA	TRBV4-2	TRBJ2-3	CASSQDPGQGGQYF	TGTGCCAGCAGCCAAGACCCGGGTCAGGGCGGGCAGTATTTT
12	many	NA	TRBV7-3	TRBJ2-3	CASSLGSGTQYF	TGTGCCAGCAGCTTAGGGTCAGGTACGCAGTATTTT
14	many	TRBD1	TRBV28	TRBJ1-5	CASSLGQGYQPQHF	TGTGCCAGCAGTTTGGGACAGGGCTATCAGCCCCAGCATTTT
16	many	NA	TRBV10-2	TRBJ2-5	CASSELGGAAQETQYF	TGCGCCAGCAGTGAGTTGGGGGGCGCCGCCCAAGAGACCCAGTACTTC
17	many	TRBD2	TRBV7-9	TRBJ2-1	CASSAGLARRERDEQFF	TGTGCCAGCAGCGCGGGACTAGCGCGGAGGGAGAGGGATGAGCAGTTCTTC
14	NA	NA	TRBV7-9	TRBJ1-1	CASSLIGMNTEAFF	TGTGCCAGCAGCTTAATCGGGATGAACACTGAAGCTTTCTTT
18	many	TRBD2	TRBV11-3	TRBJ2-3	CASSPGLAGGLSTDTQYF	TGTGCCAGCAGCCCGGGACTAGCGGGAGGGCTTAGCACAGATACGCAGTATTTT
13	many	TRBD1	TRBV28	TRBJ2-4	CASGQGAKNIQYF	TGTGCCAGCGGACAGGGAGCCAAAAACATTCAGTACTTC
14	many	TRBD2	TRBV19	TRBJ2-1	CASSRLAEVNEQFF	TGTGCCAGTAGTCGACTAGCGGAGGTCAATGAGCAGTTCTTC
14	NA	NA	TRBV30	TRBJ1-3	CAWSVGISGNTIYF	TGTGCCTGGAGTGTAGGGATCTCTGGAAACACCATATATTTT
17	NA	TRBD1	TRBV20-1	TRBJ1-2	CSASIIRVQGASYGYTF	TGCAGTGCTAGTATCATTAGGGTACAGGGGGCAAGCTATGGCTACACCTTC